The rows below give T cell receptor beta chains drawn from one sample of a study of T-cell memory formation after mild COVID-19. Each CDR3 protein is one row after TCRdb ran MiXCR on the 5' RACE reads. The data show under 350,000 distinct CDR3 sequences, around 15% seen once. The sequenced material came from PBMCs or a T cell subset sorted from them (not recorded which). These receptors all come from a man between 18 and 35 years old who had mild COVID-19 (a few samples of this study predate the infection). Cell type and time point are not known. CDR3s include the opening cysteine and the closing phenylalanine or tryptophan. A D gene is named only where the DNA matches it firmly. Clone sizes are given selectively: once, few, many, or a class where the clone is expanded.

TRBJ2-7 | - | few | TRBV6-2/TRBV6-3 | TGTGCCAGCAGTTACTCGAGGCAGCGACTACCCTACGAGCAGTACTTC | CASSYSRQRLPYEQYF
TRBJ1-2 | TRBD1 | - | TRBV18 | TGTGCCAGCTCACCACAGACAGGGTTTCTGGGCTACACCTTC | CASSPQTGFLGYTF
TRBJ2-2 | TRBD1 | few | TRBV6-1 | TGTGCCAGCAGTATACAGGGGGCACCTACCGGGGAGCTGTTTTTT | CASSIQGAPTGELFF
TRBJ1-1 | - | - | TRBV6-2/TRBV6-3 | TGTGCCAGCAGCCTACCCCAAATAGGCACTGAAGCTTTCTTT | CASSLPQIGTEAFF
TRBJ2-2 | - | - | TRBV6-6 | TGTGCCAGCAGTTACTCCCCCCAGGGGCTCCACACCGGGGAGCTGTTTTTT | CASSYSPQGLHTGELFF
TRBJ2-5 | TRBD2 | - | TRBV18 | TGTGCCAGCTCCCGTGGACTAGCGGGACAAGAGACCCAGTACTTC | CASSRGLAGQETQYF
TRBJ2-3 | TRBD2 | - | TRBV20-1 | TGCAGTGCCGTCCTACCAGCGGGGCTGCCGAGCACAGATACGCAGTATTTT | CSAVLPAGLPSTDTQYF
TRBJ1-1 | - | few | TRBV9 | TGTGCCAGCAGCGGTGGGGGTCTGGCCATGAACACTGAAGCTTTCTTT | CASSGGGLAMNTEAFF
TRBJ1-1 | - | few | TRBV6-5 | TGTGCCAGCAGTTACTCGAGTGAAGCTTTCTTT | CASSYSSEAFF
TRBJ1-2 | - | - | TRBV15 | TGTGCCACCAGCAGTCAGGGAGGCGGCTACACCTTC | CATSSQGGGYTF
TRBJ1-3 | - | many | TRBV4-3 | TGCGCCAGCAGCCAGCTGCGCAGTTCCGGAAACACCATATATTTT | CASSQLRSSGNTIYF
TRBJ2-3 | - | - | TRBV4-3 | TGCGCCAGCAGCCAAGATCGCCCGAGGGGAGGCACAGATACGCAGTATTTT | CASSQDRPRGGTDTQYF
TRBJ2-5 | - | many | TRBV5-1 | TGCGCCAGCAGCCCGGAAGCGGGCCATGTGGGGGAGACCCAGTACTTC | CASSPEAGHVGETQYF
TRBJ2-3 | TRBD2 | few | TRBV9 | TGTGCCAGCAGCCACCCCAGCCGGGGGGTCACAGATACGCAGTATTTT | CASSHPSRGVTDTQYF
TRBJ2-3 | TRBD2 | few | TRBV10-2 | TGCGCCAGCAGTCAATCACTAGCGGGGGCCGATACGCAGTATTTT | CASSQSLAGADTQYF
TRBJ2-1 | - | - | TRBV5-1 | TGCGCCAGCAGCTCTAGAACGGTCAATGAGCAGTTCTTC | CASSSRTVNEQFF
TRBJ1-1 | - | - | TRBV29-1 | TGCAGCGTTGATACAGGGCGTGACACTGAAGCTTTCTTT | CSVDTGRDTEAFF
TRBJ1-2 | - | - | TRBV5-1 | TGCGCCAGCGGCTTTGGGGTTAACTATGGCTACACCTTC | CASGFGVNYGYTF
TRBJ2-1 | - | - | TRBV6-5 | TGTGCCAGCAGTTACGGTCCCGAGCAGTTCTTC | CASSYGPEQFF
TRBJ2-7 | - | few | TRBV5-6 | TGTGCCAGCAGCTTGACCTGGGGTTACGAGCAGTACTTC | CASSLTWGYEQYF
TRBJ1-2 | TRBD1 | few | TRBV20-1 | TGCAGTGCTATCAGATCGGGACAGACCTATGGCTACACCTTC | CSAIRSGQTYGYTF
TRBJ2-3 | - | many | TRBV7-2 | TGTGCCAGCAGCCCCCGCTTCACAGATACGCAGTATTTT | CASSPRFTDTQYF